Following are 3 T cell receptor beta chains from one sample sequenced in a study of cytomegalovirus exposure and HLA in healthy donors. With 60 Vbeta and 13 Jbeta primers, the PCR was carried out. Sequenced by immunoSEQ multiplex PCR; TCRdb stores in-frame clones only, minus some. The top ten clones hold 3% to 4.5% of a sample with approximately 100,000 clones, about 77% of them seen once. The sequenced sample was PBMCs. All receptors come from a woman between 50 and 59 years old in good health and CMV-seropositive.

The chain combines TRBV27 with TRBJ1-5, with D possibly matching TRBD1 (5 bases). CDR1 and CDR2 from the germline V gene are MNHEY and SMNVEV (reference sequence). The CDR3 runs to 14 residues. Trimming cost V 5 bases and J 1 base, with 9 bases left between them. The CDR3 bases are TGTGCCAGCAGTATAAGACAGAGCAATCAGCCCCAGCATTTT. Its protein is CASSIRQSNQPQHF.

The chain has TRBV13 and TRBJ2-7; 9 nucleotides line up with TRBD2. This CDR3 is 17 amino acids long. Unmatched junction bases numbered 11, after V lost 5 bases and J lost 0 bases. The germline gives CDR1 PRHDT, CDR2 FYEKMQ (reference sequence). The DNA for the CDR3 is TGTGCCAGCAGCCCCCGGACACCTAGCGGGGCCTCCTACGAGCAGTACTTC. This encodes CASSPRTPSGASYEQYF.

J is TRBJ2-6 and V is TRBV5-6; no firm D call. The V gene's germline CDR1 is SGHDT and CDR2 YYEEEE. CDR3 length: 17 residues. V was trimmed by 0 bases and J by 0 bases, leaving 10 bases between them. As DNA, the CDR3 is TGTGCCAGCAGCTTGGGGGTCAGCGTCTCTGGGGCCAACGTCCTGACTTTC. Encoded protein: CASSLGVSVSGANVLTF.